This is a list of T cell receptor beta chains from one sample in a study of persistence of HIV-infected CD4 T cells. This table comes from immunoSEQ multiplex PCR, and its TCRdb copy is limited to in-frame clones, with some not included. There are more than 25,000 clones in the sample; around 80% occur only once, and 0.75% to 0.85% lies in the top ten. Antigen specificity for these receptors is unknown. The source was CD4+ T cells sorted from PBMCs after 18-hour stimulation, collected from a patient who received antiretroviral therapy. The receptors originated from an adult woman with HIV who was CMV-seropositive. CDR3s include the opening cysteine and the closing phenylalanine or tryptophan. D genes are given only for firm matches. Expanded clones get a size class; other rows say once, few or many, or leave the size out.

abundance	d_gene	j_gene	v_gene	CDR3nt	CDR3aa
few	NA	TRBJ2-5	TRBV5-1	TGCGCCAGCAGCTTGGTGGCAGCTAGGTTCCAAGAGACCCAGTACTTC	CASSLVAARFQETQYF
few	NA	TRBJ2-7	TRBV5-1	TGCGCCAGCAGCTTGGACCCGGGGTACCCCGAGCAGTACTTC	CASSLDPGYPEQYF
NA	NA	TRBJ1-1	TRBV29-1	TGCAGCGTTCGAGGGGAACCGGGACGGTTAATGAACACTGAAGCTTTCTTT	CSVRGEPGRLMNTEAFF
NA	TRBD1	TRBJ1-5	TRBV24-1	TGTGCCACCGAAAGCTTCTGGACAGGGGACAATCAGCCCCAGCATTTT	CATESFWTGDNQPQHF
NA	NA	TRBJ1-4	TRBV12-3/TRBV12-4	TGTGCCAGCAGTTTCAGGGCGGAAAAACTGTTTTTT	CASSFRAEKLFF
NA	NA	TRBJ2-2	TRBV2	TGTGCCAGCAGGGGGGGTTCGAACACCGGGGAGCTGTTTTTT	CASRGGSNTGELFF
few	NA	TRBJ1-1	TRBV1	TGCACCAGCAGCCTGGGACAGGGGGACACTGAAGCTTTCTTT	CTSSLGQGDTEAFF
few	NA	TRBJ2-2	TRBV5-5	TGTGCCAGCAGCTTGAGTATGTCTCGGGAGCTGTTTTTT	CASSLSMSRELFF
NA	TRBD1	TRBJ1-1	TRBV12-3/TRBV12-4	TGTGCCAGCAGCCCACAGGGGGGTGAAGCTTTCTTT	CASSPQGGEAFF
NA	NA	TRBJ2-7	TRBV3-1/TRBV3-2	TGTGCCAGCAGCCAAGGGGCAGGCTCCGAGCAGTACTTC	CASSQGAGSEQYF
NA	NA	TRBJ2-3	TRBV24-1	TGTGCCACCAGTGATACCTCTCGACAGTCAGATACGCAGTATTTT	CATSDTSRQSDTQYF
NA	NA	TRBJ1-6	TRBV18	TGTGCCAGCTCACACGACTATAATTCACCCCTCCACTTT	CASSHDYNSPLHF
NA	NA	TRBJ1-6	TRBV5-1	TGCGCCAGCAGCTTGATCTGGGGAGATAATTCACCCCTCCACTTT	CASSLIWGDNSPLHF
NA	NA	TRBJ1-5	TRBV30	TGTGCCTGGAGTTATTCCCGGGGAGGCAATCAGCCCCAGCATTTT	CAWSYSRGGNQPQHF